Following are 14 T cell receptor beta chains from one sample sequenced in a study of T-cell memory formation after mild COVID-19. TCRdb re-called the 5' RACE reads through MiXCR, storing one row per CDR3 protein. The sample consists of under 150,000 distinct CDR3 sequences, roughly 15% of them appearing once. The sample comprised PBMCs or a T cell subset sorted from them (not recorded which). The receptors were sampled from an adult woman who had mild COVID-19 (a few samples of this study predate the infection). Cell type and time point are not known.

This clonotype was picked up a small number of times. This sequence joins TRBV9 and TRBJ2-2, with TRBD1 identical over 7 bases. CDR3 length: 15 residues. With V trimmed by 3 bases and J by 4 bases, 6 bases remained unmatched. Germline V gene lookup returns CDR1 SGDLS and CDR2 YYNGEE. Here the CDR3 DNA reads TGTGCCAGCAGCGCCTGGGACAGATCCACCGGGGAGCTGTTTTTT. Its translation is CASSAWDRSTGELFF.

This clonotype was counted between two and nine times. The chain couples TRBV18 to TRBJ2-7, with TRBD2 matching 9 bases. Germline V lookup: CDR1 KGHSH, CDR2 LQKENI. Trimming at V came to 3 bases and at J to 0 bases, leaving 6 bases not matched to a gene. The CDR3 has 16 residues. The DNA for the CDR3 is TGTGCCAGCTCACCCTCTGGACTAGCGAGCTCCTACGAGCAGTACTTC. Protein sequence: CASSPSGLASSYEQYF.

In this sample, this clonotype turned up many times. V and J are TRBV18 and TRBJ2-7; D ambiguous. Germline CDR1 is KGHSH and CDR2 is LQKENI. This CDR3 is built from 12 residues. V was pared by 0 bases and J by 1 base, with 1 base between. The CDR3 DNA reads TGTGCCAGCTCACCACCTTCCTACGAGCAGTACTTC. It yields the protein CASSPPSYEQYF. Drawing the rest from reference TRBV18 and TRBJ2-7, the complete variable domain is NAGVMQNPRHLVRRRGQEARLRCSPMKGHSHVYWYRQLPEEGLKFMVYLQKENIIDESGMPKERFSAEFPKEGPSILRIQQVVRGDSAAYFCASSPPSYEQYFGPGTRLTVT.

This clonotype appeared a few times. This sequence joins TRBV11-3 and TRBJ2-5; D possibly matches TRBD1 or TRBD2 (7 bases each). From germline, CDR1 is SGHNT and CDR2 YENEEA. The ends were cut back, 1 base at V and 2 bases at J, with 14 bases in the middle. The CDR3 is made up of 16 amino acids. CDR3: CASSLGQGGIQETQYF. The CDR3 region has the DNA TGTGCCAGCAGCTTAGGCCAGGGGGGGATACAAGAGACCCAGTACTTC. The variable domain in full, with the rest retrieved from reference TRBV11-3 and TRBJ2-5, is EAGVVQSPRYKIIEKKQPVAFWCNPISGHNTLYWYLQNLGQGPELLIRYENEEAVDDSQLPKDRFSAERLKGVDSTLKIQPAELGDSAVYLCASSLGQGGIQETQYFGPGTRLLVL.

This chain uses TRBV28 with TRBJ2-3; 10 nucleotides line up with TRBD2. The CDR3 is made up of 15 amino acids. Per the germline V gene, CDR1 is MDHEN and CDR2 is SYDVKM. The V and J ends lost 5 bases and 1 base, in that order; junction bases with no gene match: 3. CDR3 in DNA: TGTGCCAGCAGTCCAGCGGGAGGGGGCACAGATACGCAGTATTTT. This encodes CASSPAGGGTDTQYF.

This clonotype showed up many times. The chain couples TRBV6-4 to TRBJ2-2, with D unclear. The CDR3 is 14 amino acids. The ends were cut back, 2 bases at V and 7 bases at J, with 11 bases in the middle. The germline V gene encodes CDR1 MRHNA and CDR2 SNTAGT. The CDR3 spells CASSDREWSGELFF. The CDR3 coding sequence is TGTGCCAGCAGTGACAGGGAATGGAGCGGGGAGCTGTTTTTT.

The chain joins TRBV5-1 to TRBJ2-1; D gene unclear. Germline lookup yields CDR1 SGHRS and CDR2 YFSETQ. Trimming stripped 4 bases from V and 0 bases from J, with 14 bases between. CDR3 length: 16 residues. The CDR3 DNA follows: TGCGCCAGCAGCCCTATTCCTGCTAGCTCCTACAATGAGCAGTTCTTC. It translates to CASSPIPASSYNEQFF. Filled out from reference TRBV5-1 and TRBJ2-1, the complete variable domain reads KAGVTQTPRYLIKTRGQQVTLSCSPISGHRSVSWYQQTPGQGLQFLFEYFSETQRNKGNFPGRFSGRQFSNSRSEMNVSTLELGDSALYLCASSPIPASSYNEQFFGPGTRLTVL.

The chain joins TRBV6-6 to TRBJ2-2, with unresolved D. Deletions cut 1 base from V and 3 bases from J, with 3 bases between. The CDR3 consists of 13 residues. Germline V gene sequence: CDR1 MNHNY, CDR2 SVGAGI (reference sequence). The CDR3 nucleotides read TGTGCCAGCAGTTACTTTGACACCGGGGAGCTGTTTTTT. This encodes CASSYFDTGELFF.

This clonotype was detected only a few times. The genes are TRBV9 and TRBJ2-5; 8 bases map to TRBD2. CDR1 and CDR2 (germline): SGDLS, YYNGEE. The J segment lost 3 bases and the V segment lost 3 bases, leaving 13 bases of the junction unmatched. The CDR3 sequence is 17 residues long. CDR3 sequence (DNA): TGTGCCAGCAGCGCGGGGGGGGGACTAGGGTGGAAAGAGACCCAGTACTTC. Its translation: CASSAGGGLGWKETQYF.

This clonotype showed up just a few times. The gene calls are TRBV27 and TRBJ2-3, with a possible D match to TRBD1 (6 bases). Germline V gene sequence: CDR1 MNHEY, CDR2 SMNVEV (reference sequence). The ends were cut back, 6 bases at V and 1 base at J, with 14 bases in the middle. The CDR3 has 15 amino acids. The CDR3 reads CASSQQGIGTDTQYF. Written as DNA, the CDR3 is TGTGCCAGCAGCCAACAGGGCATTGGCACAGATACGCAGTATTTT.

This clonotype has a handful of counts. V and J are TRBV4-3 and TRBJ2-1, with TRBD2 matching 9 bases. The CDR3 covers 16 residues. Germline V gives CDR1 LGHNA, CDR2 YSLEER. The J segment lost 3 bases and the V segment lost 5 bases, leaving 8 bases of the junction unmatched. CDR3 coding DNA: TGCGCCAGCAGCGTTCAAGCGGGAGGAGGCTACAATGAGCAGTTCTTC. Translating gives CASSVQAGGGYNEQFF.

This clonotype was seen repeatedly, ten times or more. This chain links TRBV6-6 with TRBJ2-7; weak D call: TRBD1 (6 bases). Per germline, CDR1 MNHNY and CDR2 SVGAGI (reference sequence). V lost 6 bases to trimming and J lost 0 bases, with 12 bases between them. This CDR3 comprises 14 residues. The CDR3 reads CASRPGTISYEQYF. The CDR3, as DNA: TGTGCCAGCAGGCCCGGGACAATCTCCTACGAGCAGTACTTC.

This clonotype occurred once. The chain links TRBV18 to TRBJ2-5; tentative D call: TRBD2 (5 bases). CDR1 is KGHSH and CDR2 is LQKENI in the germline V gene. The V end was cut by 4 bases, the J end by 1 base, with 16 bases between. This CDR3 is built from 16 residues. The CDR3 DNA is TGTGCCAGCTCACTGACCTGGATGGAGGCCCAAGAGACCCAGTACTTC. Translating gives CASSLTWMEAQETQYF.

This clonotype was seen many times. The chain links TRBV4-2 to TRBJ2-3, with 11 nucleotides matching TRBD2. J was trimmed by 0 bases and V by 5 bases; bases with no gene match: 13. This CDR3 has 19 residues. Germline CDR1 and CDR2: LGHNA and YNFKEQ. The CDR3 coding sequence is TGTGCCAGCAGCGTCCGCCCCGCCGGGACTAGCGGCAGCACAGATACGCAGTATTTT. Its translation is CASSVRPAGTSGSTDTQYF.